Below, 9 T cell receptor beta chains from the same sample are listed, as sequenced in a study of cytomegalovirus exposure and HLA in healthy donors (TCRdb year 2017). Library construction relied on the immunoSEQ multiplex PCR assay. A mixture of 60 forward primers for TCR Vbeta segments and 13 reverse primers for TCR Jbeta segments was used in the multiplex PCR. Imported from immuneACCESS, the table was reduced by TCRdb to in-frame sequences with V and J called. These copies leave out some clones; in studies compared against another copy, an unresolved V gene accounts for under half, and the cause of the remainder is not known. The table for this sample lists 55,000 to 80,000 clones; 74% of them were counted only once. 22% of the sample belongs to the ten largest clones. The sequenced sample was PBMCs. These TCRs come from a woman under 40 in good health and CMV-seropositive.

The CDR3 protein is CASSDPTSGSTDTQYF. CDR3 sequence (DNA): TGTGCCAGCAGCGATCCGACTAGCGGGAGCACAGATACGCAGTATTTT. The V call is TRBV5-4, the J call TRBJ2-3; 10 bases align to TRBD2. This CDR3 spans 16 amino acids. Germline values: CDR1 SGHNT, CDR2 YYREEE (reference sequence). Losses at the gene ends were 4 bases for V and 0 bases for J; bases not matched to a gene: 5.

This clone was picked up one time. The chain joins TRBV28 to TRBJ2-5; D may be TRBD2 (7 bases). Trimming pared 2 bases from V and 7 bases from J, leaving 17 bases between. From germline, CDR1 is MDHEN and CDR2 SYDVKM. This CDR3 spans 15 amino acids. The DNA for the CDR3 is TGTGCCAGCAGTTTAGAAAGGGGGGGCGGAGTGACCCAGTACTTC. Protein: CASSLERGGGVTQYF.

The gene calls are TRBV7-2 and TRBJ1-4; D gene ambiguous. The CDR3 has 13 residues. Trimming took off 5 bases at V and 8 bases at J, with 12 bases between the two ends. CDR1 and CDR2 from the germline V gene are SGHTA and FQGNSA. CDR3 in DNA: TGTGCCAGCAGCCCCGACCTCGGGGAAAAACTGTTTTTT. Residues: CASSPDLGEKLFF.

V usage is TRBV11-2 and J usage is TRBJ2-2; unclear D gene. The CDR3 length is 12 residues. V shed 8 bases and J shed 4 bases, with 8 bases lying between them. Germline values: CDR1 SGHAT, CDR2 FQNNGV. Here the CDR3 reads CASSGSTGELFF. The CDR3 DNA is TGTGCCAGCTCAGGTAGCACCGGGGAGCTGTTTTTT.

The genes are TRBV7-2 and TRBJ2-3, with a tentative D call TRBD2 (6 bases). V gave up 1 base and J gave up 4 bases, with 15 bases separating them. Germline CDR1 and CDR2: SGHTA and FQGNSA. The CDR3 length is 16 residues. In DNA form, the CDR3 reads TGTGCCAGCAGCTTAGATTCACGAGGGAGGCCAGATACGCAGTATTTT. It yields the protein CASSLDSRGRPDTQYF.

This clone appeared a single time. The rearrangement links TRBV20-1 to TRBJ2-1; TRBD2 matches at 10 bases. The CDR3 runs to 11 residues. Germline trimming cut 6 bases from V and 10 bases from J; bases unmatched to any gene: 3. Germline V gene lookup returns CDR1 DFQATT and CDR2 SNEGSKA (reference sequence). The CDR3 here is CSAGLAAEQFF. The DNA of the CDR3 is TGCAGTGCAGGACTAGCGGCAGAGCAGTTCTTC.

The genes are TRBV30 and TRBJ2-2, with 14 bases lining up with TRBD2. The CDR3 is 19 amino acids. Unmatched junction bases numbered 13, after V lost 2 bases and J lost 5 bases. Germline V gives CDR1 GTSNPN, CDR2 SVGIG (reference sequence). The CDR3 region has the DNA TGTGCCTGGAGTTCTAGACTAGCGGGAGGGTATTCTAGGACCGGGGAGCTGTTTTTT. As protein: CAWSSRLAGGYSRTGELFF.

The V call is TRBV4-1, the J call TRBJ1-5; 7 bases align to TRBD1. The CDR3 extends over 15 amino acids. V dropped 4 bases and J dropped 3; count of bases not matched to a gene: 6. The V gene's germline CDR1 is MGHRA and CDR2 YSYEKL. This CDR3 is CASSPFDRDNQPQHF. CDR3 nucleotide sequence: TGCGCCAGCAGCCCCTTTGACAGGGACAATCAGCCCCAGCATTTT.

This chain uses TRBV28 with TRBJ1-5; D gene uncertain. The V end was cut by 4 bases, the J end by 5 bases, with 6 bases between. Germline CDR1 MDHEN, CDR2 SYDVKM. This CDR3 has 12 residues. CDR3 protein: CASSSEYQPQHF. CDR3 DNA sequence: TGTGCCAGCAGTTCCGAGTATCAGCCCCAGCATTTT.